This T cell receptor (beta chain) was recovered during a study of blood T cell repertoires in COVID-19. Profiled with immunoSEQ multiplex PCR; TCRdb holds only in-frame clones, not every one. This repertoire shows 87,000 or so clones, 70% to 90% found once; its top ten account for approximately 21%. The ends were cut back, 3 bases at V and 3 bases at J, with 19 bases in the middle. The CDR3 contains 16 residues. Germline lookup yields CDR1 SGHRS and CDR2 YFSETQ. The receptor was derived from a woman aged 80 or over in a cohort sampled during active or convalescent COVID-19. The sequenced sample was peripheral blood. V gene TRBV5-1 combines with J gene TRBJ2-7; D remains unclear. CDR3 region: CASSYEPPISNYEQYF. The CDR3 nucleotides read TGCGCCAGCAGCTACGAACCCCCGATTTCTAACTACGAGCAGTACTTC.